Given below is one T cell receptor (beta chain) in context. The sample is drawn from a study of control samples from healthy donors and cancer patients. Libraries were prepared by immunoSEQ multiplex PCR; TCRdb keeps only in-frame clonotypes and omits some of them. The table has around 200,000 clones, around 94% seen once. Sequencing was carried out using blood. The receptor comes from a man aged 45-65 years in good health.

The CDR3 nucleotides read TGTGCCACCAGTGCAGGGTATACCGGGGAGCTGTTTTTT. Translation gives CATSAGYTGELFF. The rearrangement joins TRBV24-1 to TRBJ2-2; D might be TRBD1 (5 bases). The V end was cut by 5 bases, the J end by 5 bases, with 8 bases between. CDR1 is KGHDR, CDR2 SFDVKD, per germline. CDR3 length equals 13 residues.